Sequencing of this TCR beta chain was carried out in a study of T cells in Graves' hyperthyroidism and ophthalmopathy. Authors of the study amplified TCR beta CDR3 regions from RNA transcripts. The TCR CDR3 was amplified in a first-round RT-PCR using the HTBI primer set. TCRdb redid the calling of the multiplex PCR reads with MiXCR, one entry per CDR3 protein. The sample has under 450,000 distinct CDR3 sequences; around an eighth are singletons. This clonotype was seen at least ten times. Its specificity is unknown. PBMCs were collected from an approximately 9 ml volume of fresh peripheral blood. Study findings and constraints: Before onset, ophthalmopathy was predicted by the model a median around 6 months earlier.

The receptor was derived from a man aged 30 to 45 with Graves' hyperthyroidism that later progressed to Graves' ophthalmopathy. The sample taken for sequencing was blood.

In DNA form, the CDR3 reads TGTGCCAGCAGCTTAGGGCCCTTTGAAGCTTTCTTT. Amino acids: CASSLGPFEAFF. This chain links TRBV11-2 with TRBJ1-1; D remains ambiguous. The CDR3 has 12 amino acids. Germline V CDR1 and CDR2: SGHAT, FQNNGV. Trimming pared 1 base from V and 7 bases from J, leaving 7 bases between.